What follows are 14 T cell receptor beta chains derived from one specimen sequenced in a study of blood T cell repertoires in COVID-19. Clones were sequenced by immunoSEQ multiplex PCR, and TCRdb holds only the in-frame ones, with some missing. The table has approximately 200,000 clones, 80% seen once. Sequences were obtained from peripheral blood. The receptor source for this set is a human donor in a cohort sampled during active COVID-19.

This rearrangement joins TRBV29-1 to TRBJ2-1; no definite D call. Germline V CDR1 and CDR2: SQVTM, ANQGSEA. The V and J ends lost 7 bases and 5 bases respectively, with 9 bases between them. The CDR3 length is 11 residues. Written as DNA, the CDR3 is TGCAGCGCCGAATTAGACAATGAGCAGTTCTTC. This codes for CSAELDNEQFF.

The chain combines TRBV4-1 with TRBJ2-2; D is possibly TRBD1 (7 bases). V lost 4 bases, J lost 0 bases, and 15 bases lay in between. CDR1 is MGHRA, CDR2 YSYEKL, per germline. This CDR3 contains 17 residues. The CDR3 bases are TGCGCCAGCAGCCCGCGGGACAGCCAAACGAACACCGGGGAGCTGTTTTTT. It codes for CASSPRDSQTNTGELFF.

This clone came up once. The chain uses TRBV7-2 and TRBJ1-5, with a weak D call TRBD1 (6 bases). Germline V gene data show CDR1 as SGHTA and CDR2 as FQGNSA. V was pared by 2 bases and J by 3 bases, with 14 bases between. The CDR3 has 16 residues. The CDR3 sequence is CASSLRSQGYNQPQHF. The DNA for the CDR3 is TGTGCCAGCAGCTTAAGAAGTCAGGGGTACAATCAGCCCCAGCATTTT.

The chain recombines TRBV3-1 (or the pseudogene TRBV3-2) with TRBJ1-1; the D gene is possibly TRBD1 (5 bases). The CDR3 covers 14 residues. In germline, CDR1 is LGHDT, CDR2 YNNKEL (reference sequence). The V end was cut by 6 bases, the J end by 7 bases, with 18 bases between. CDR3 in DNA: TGTGCCAGCAGTCCTTGGGGTGGGGGAGGTGAAGCTTTCTTT. Its protein product is CASSPWGGGGEAFF.

V usage is TRBV2 and J usage is TRBJ2-7; 10 positions agree with TRBD1. The germline V gene has CDR1 SNHLY and CDR2 FYNNEI. The CDR3 spans 14 residues. The trim removed 6 bases at V and 5 bases at J, leaving 7 bases unmatched. This CDR3 reads CASRTGQGIDEQYF. CDR3 nucleotide sequence: TGTGCCAGCAGGACGGGACAGGGGATAGACGAGCAGTACTTC.

This clone was seen more than once but under ten times. CDR3 coding DNA: TGTGCCACTTCTATCCGGGACAGTGCCAACTATGGCTACACCTTC. It codes for CATSIRDSANYGYTF. The chain joins TRBV28 to TRBJ1-2; 7 nucleotides agree with TRBD1. Germline lookup yields CDR1 MDHEN and CDR2 SYDVKM. V was clipped by 10 bases and J by 2 bases; unmatched bases: 13. CDR3 length: 15 residues.

Many counts were recorded for this clone. Here the CDR3 reads CASSTDPGTSSNEQFF. The CDR3 coding sequence is TGTGCCAGCTCAACTGACCCCGGGACTAGCAGCAATGAGCAGTTCTTC. This chain joins TRBV27 and TRBJ2-1; TRBD2 matches at 9 bases. Per the germline V gene, CDR1 is MNHEY and CDR2 is SMNVEV (reference sequence). The CDR3 spans 16 residues. V was pared by 8 bases and J by 6 bases, with 14 bases of the junction left unmatched.

The table lists this clone with a few counts. This chain connects TRBV27 to TRBJ1-6; TRBD1 matches 8 bases. Germline trimming cut 6 bases from V and 7 bases from J; bases unmatched to any gene: 5. The CDR3 is 14 amino acids. Germline V CDR1 and CDR2: MNHEY, SMNVEV (reference sequence). The CDR3: CASRRTGLNSPLHF. The DNA for the CDR3 is TGTGCCAGCAGGCGGACAGGGTTGAATTCACCCCTCCACTTT.

The rearrangement links TRBV11-2 to TRBJ1-1; TRBD1 might be the D (5 bases). CDR1 and CDR2 from the germline V gene are SGHAT and FQNNGV. V was pared by 0 bases and J by 8 bases, with 10 bases between. This CDR3 has 13 amino acids. The CDR3 here is CASSLDRGREAFF. The CDR3 DNA is TGTGCCAGCAGCTTAGATAGGGGCAGGGAAGCTTTCTTT.

The chain couples TRBV7-9 to TRBJ2-7; D is possibly TRBD2 (5 bases). The CDR3 loop spans 17 amino acids. CDR1 SEHNR and CDR2 FQNEAQ come from the germline V gene (reference sequence). V lost 4 bases to trimming and J lost 6 bases, with 25 bases between them. CDR3 in amino acids: CASSSLPSRATSTEQYF. The CDR3 DNA reads as TGTGCCAGCAGCTCCTTACCTAGCCGGGCCACGTCGACCGAGCAGTACTTC.

The V gene is TRBV7-6, the J gene TRBJ1-1; 7 bases fit TRBD1. This CDR3 comprises 15 residues. Germline CDR1 SGHVS, CDR2 FNYEAQ. V shed 2 bases, J shed 1 base, and the junction held 4 bases outside the gene matches. The CDR3 loop reads CASSLTTGWNTEAFF. The CDR3 region has the DNA TGTGCCAGCAGCTTAACGACAGGGTGGAACACTGAAGCTTTCTTT.

Worth noting for this clone: With a far larger clone one base away, a read error is the likely cause. The chain employs TRBV7-9 and TRBJ2-7; TRBD1 matches 7 bases. The V segment lost 6 bases and the J segment 0 bases; nucleotides outside the gene matches: 2. Germline lookup yields CDR1 SEHNR and CDR2 FQNEAQ (reference sequence). The CDR3 has 13 residues. CDR3 in amino acids: CASRRDSSYEQYF. The CDR3 region has the DNA TGTGCCAGCAGAAGGGACAGCTCCTACGAGCAGTACTTC.

The V call is TRBV6-1, the J call TRBJ2-2, with 7 nucleotides matching TRBD1. CDR3 size: 16 residues. Germline values: CDR1 MNHNS, CDR2 SASEGT. J was trimmed by 8 bases and V by 4 bases; bases with no gene match: 13. CDR3 protein: CASSGRTGAAVGELFF. The CDR3 nucleotides are TGTGCCAGCAGTGGTAGGACAGGAGCCGCTGTTGGGGAGCTGTTTTTT.

The rearrangement joins TRBV6-6 to TRBJ1-1; 7 bases fit TRBD1. Germline V gene sequence: CDR1 MNHNY, CDR2 SVGAGI (reference sequence). V shed 5 bases, J shed 0 bases, and the junction held 9 bases outside the gene matches. CDR3 length: 16 residues. The CDR3 DNA reads TGTGCCAGCAGTAGCCGACAGGGACTCATGAACACTGAAGCTTTCTTT. It yields the protein CASSSRQGLMNTEAFF.